This T cell receptor beta chain derives from a study of T cells after yellow fever vaccination. General study points: A minor fraction of clonotypes spanned both CD4 and CD8 compartments.

The table lists this clonotype with a few counts. Its antigen remains unknown. As TCR cDNA was made by 5'RACE template switching, a universal primer site and UMIs were added. TCRdb reprocessed the 5' RACE reads via MiXCR and lists one record per CDR3 protein. The sample lists 300,000 to 350,000 distinct CDR3 sequences; almost 4% were seen once. Trimming took off 2 bases at V and 6 bases at J, with 14 bases between the two ends. From germline, CDR1 is SGHRS and CDR2 YFSETQ. There are 15 residues in the CDR3. The source material was PBMCs, sampled 5 days after the yellow fever booster vaccination. The J gene is TRBJ2-2, the V gene TRBV5-1; possibly TRBD2 for D (6 bases). The TCR was taken from a man younger than 35 who received the YFV17D yellow fever vaccine. The chain's CDR3 is CASSFRSREAGELFF. The DNA of the CDR3 is TGCGCCAGCAGCTTTAGGAGCAGGGAGGCCGGGGAGCTGTTTTTT.